One and the same sample provided the 30 T cell receptor beta chains below, sequenced in a study of identical twins. From the 5' RACE reads, TCRdb called clonotypes with MiXCR, one entry per CDR3 protein. Here the sample spans about 260,000 distinct CDR3 sequences, about 7.3% being singletons. The sample was also linked to a second study, of yellow fever vaccine responses in identical twins.

Sequencing was done on a sample of memory (CD45RO+) T cells sorted from blood. The source is a young woman in good health.

There are many counts of this clonotype. The genes are TRBV4-1 and TRBJ2-1; 12 bases agree with TRBD2. Germline lookup yields CDR1 MGHRA and CDR2 YSYEKL. CDR3 size: 17 residues. Unmatched junction bases numbered 6, after V lost 2 bases and J lost 4 bases. CDR3 in DNA: TGCGCCAGCAGCCAAAACCTCGGGACTAGCGGGTACAATGAGCAGTTCTTC. Amino acids: CASSQNLGTSGYNEQFF.

The chain carries TRBV9 and TRBJ2-5; no clear D gene. The CDR3 spans 15 residues. The germline V and J ends were trimmed by 0 bases and 2 bases, with 11 bases remaining between them. Germline-derived CDR1 and CDR2 are SGDLS and YYNGEE. The CDR3 reads CASSVATWNQETQYF. The CDR3 nucleotides are TGTGCCAGCAGCGTAGCTACGTGGAATCAAGAGACCCAGTACTTC. Filled out from reference TRBV9 and TRBJ2-5, the complete variable domain reads DSGVTQTPKHLITATGQRVTLRCSPRSGDLSVYWYQQSLDQGLQFLIQYYNGEERAKGNILERFSAQQFPDLHSELNLSSLELGDSALYFCASSVATWNQETQYFGPGTRLLVL.

This clonotype appeared many times. The rearrangement links TRBV12-3 or TRBV12-4 to TRBJ1-2; 9 bases are shared with TRBD1. The CDR3 covers 14 residues. The junction had 6 bases not matched to a gene; V was cut back by 3 bases and J by 7 bases. The CDR3 sequence: CASSFKDRGVGYTF. CDR3 DNA sequence: TGTGCCAGCAGTTTTAAGGACAGGGGAGTTGGCTACACCTTC.

The gene calls are TRBV28 and TRBJ2-7, with 8 bases lining up with TRBD2. This CDR3 is 15 amino acids long. Germline V gene data show CDR1 as MDHEN and CDR2 as SYDVKM. V was pared by 4 bases and J by 3 bases, with 8 bases of the junction left unmatched. CDR3 nucleotide sequence: TGTGCCAGCAGTTCAGGTAGCGGGAACAACTACGAGCAGTACTTC. It translates to CASSSGSGNNYEQYF.

Only a few counts were recorded for this clonotype. This CDR3 reads CSVEGLAGNNEQFF. Written as DNA, the CDR3 is TGCAGCGTTGAAGGACTAGCGGGGAACAATGAGCAGTTCTTC. This chain uses TRBV29-1 with TRBJ2-1; 11 bases line up with TRBD2. Germline CDR1 SQVTM, CDR2 ANQGSEA. This CDR3 contains 14 residues. Trimming at V came to 1 base and at J to 5 bases, leaving 1 base not matched to a gene.

V usage is TRBV20-1 and J usage is TRBJ1-1, with unresolved D. V lost 0 bases to trimming and J lost 2 bases, with 10 bases between them. In germline, CDR1 is DFQATT, CDR2 SNEGSKA (reference sequence). The CDR3 runs to 14 residues. The CDR3 loop is CSAREMAGNTEAFF. The CDR3 bases are TGCAGTGCTAGAGAAATGGCAGGAAACACTGAAGCTTTCTTT.

This clonotype was found a few times. The chain has TRBV10-3 and TRBJ2-7; TRBD1 matches at 8 bases. V trimming: 6 bases; J trimming: 3 bases; junction bases outside the gene matches: 7. Germline CDR1 and CDR2: ENHRY and SYGVKD. CDR3 size: 14 residues. For the CDR3, the DNA is TGTGCCATCAGCGGAGGACAGGGTGGCTACGAGCAGTACTTC. As protein: CAISGGQGGYEQYF.

The sample holds many counts of this clonotype. The chain recombines TRBV12-3 or TRBV12-4 with TRBJ2-3; perhaps TRBD1 as D (6 bases). The V end was cut by 4 bases, the J end by 1 base, with 9 bases between. The CDR3 loop spans 14 amino acids. The CDR3 region has the DNA TGTGCCAGCAGTTGGGCAGGGGGCACAGATACGCAGTATTTT. Protein product: CASSWAGGTDTQYF.

This clonotype was picked up many times. The chain has TRBV28 and TRBJ2-5; D is uncertain. In germline, CDR1 is MDHEN, CDR2 SYDVKM. This CDR3 contains 14 residues. With 7 bases removed from V and 4 bases from J, the gap between germline ends came to 16 bases. CDR3 sequence: CASTFSRPGETQYF. The CDR3 bases are TGTGCCAGCACCTTCTCGAGGCCGGGAGAGACCCAGTACTTC.

At least ten counts were recorded for this clonotype. The DNA for the CDR3 is TGTGCCAGCAGCTTCTTCCGGGGGAGCACAGATACGCAGTATTTT. Amino acid sequence: CASSFFRGSTDTQYF. The V call is TRBV7-9, the J call TRBJ2-3; D perhaps matches TRBD2 (6 bases). The CDR3 runs to 15 residues. Trimming took off 3 bases at V and 0 bases at J, with 10 bases between the two ends. Germline V lookup: CDR1 SEHNR, CDR2 FQNEAQ (reference sequence).

This clonotype was picked up a small number of times. The chain recombines TRBV3-1 with TRBJ1-1; D might be TRBD1 (5 bases). CDR1 and CDR2 from the germline V gene are LGHDT and YNNKEL (reference sequence). The CDR3 spans 12 residues. Between the trimmed V and J ends, which lost 8 bases and 5 bases, there was a span of 12 bases. CDR3 DNA: TGTGCCAGCCGACAGCGGGAGACTGAAGCTTTCTTT. Translation gives CASRQRETEAFF.

This clonotype appeared a few times. The chain combines TRBV5-1 with TRBJ2-2; 9 positions agree with TRBD2. J was trimmed by 4 bases and V by 3 bases; bases with no gene match: 4. Per germline, CDR1 SGHRS and CDR2 YFSETQ. This CDR3 region has 15 residues. The DNA of the CDR3 is TGCGCCAGCAGCTGGGATAGCGGGAGCACCGGGGAGCTGTTTTTT. Amino acids: CASSWDSGSTGELFF.

This clonotype was picked up many times. CDR3 amino acids: CASSLQPQDTEAFF. The CDR3 DNA is TGTGCCAGCAGCTTACAGCCCCAGGACACTGAAGCTTTCTTT. The chain couples TRBV7-9 to TRBJ1-1; D is undetermined. Trimming removed 2 bases from V and 3 bases from J, with 10 bases in between. The length of the CDR3 is 14 residues. CDR1 and CDR2 from the germline V gene are SEHNR and FQNEAQ (reference sequence).

This clonotype was seen repeatedly, ten times or more. The chain has TRBV3-1 and TRBJ2-1, with unresolved D. V gave up 0 bases and J gave up 6 bases, with 15 bases separating them. CDR3 size: 16 residues. Germline V CDR1 and CDR2: LGHDT, YNNKEL (reference sequence). In DNA form, the CDR3 reads TGTGCCAGCAGCCAAGACGCAGCGTATAGAGCCAATGAGCAGTTCTTC. This codes for CASSQDAAYRANEQFF.

This clonotype was seen a handful of times. The J gene is TRBJ2-3, the V gene TRBV7-9; TRBD2 agrees at 8 bases. This CDR3 is built from 17 residues. Trimming removed 1 base from V and 4 bases from J; junction bases left unmatched: 10. The germline V gene encodes CDR1 SEHNR and CDR2 FQNEAQ (reference sequence). Here the CDR3 reads CASSLEVWREDADTQYF. DNA of the CDR3: TGTGCCAGCAGCTTAGAAGTTTGGCGGGAGGACGCAGATACGCAGTATTTT.

The gene calls are TRBV12-3 or TRBV12-4 and TRBJ1-5, with D perhaps matching TRBD1 (5 bases). Trimming removed 2 bases at V and 9 bases at J, with 11 bases between. The CDR3 has 13 amino acids. In DNA, the CDR3 is TGTGCCAGCAGTTTACAGGGAATGGGGCCCCAGCATTTT. Translated, it gives CASSLQGMGPQHF.

To note about this clonotype: This may arise from a read error, as a much more abundant clone is one base away. The chain couples TRBV5-1 to TRBJ2-3, with 9 positions matching TRBD2. V was pared by 0 bases and J by 1 base, with 12 bases of the junction left unmatched. The CDR3 totals 19 residues. Germline CDR1 SGHRS, CDR2 YFSETQ. CDR3 loop: CASSLEYGGGAAGTDTQYF. The CDR3 DNA follows: TGCGCCAGCAGCTTGGAGTATGGCGGGGGGGCGGCTGGCACAGATACGCAGTATTTT. Combining the CDR3 with reference TRBV5-1 and TRBJ2-3 gives the whole variable domain KAGVTQTPRYLIKTRGQQVTLSCSPISGHRSVSWYQQTPGQGLQFLFEYFSETQRNKGNFPGRFSGRQFSNSRSEMNVSTLELGDSALYLCASSLEYGGGAAGTDTQYFGPGTRLTVL.

This clonotype showed up many times. V gene TRBV12-3 or TRBV12-4 combines with J gene TRBJ1-4, with 10 bases that match TRBD1. Trimming removed 6 bases from V and 5 bases from J; junction bases left unmatched: 3. The CDR3 contains 14 residues. CDR3 region: CASRRTGGNEKLFF. CDR3 DNA: TGTGCCAGCAGACGGACAGGGGGGAATGAAAAACTGTTTTTT.

This clonotype was recorded only once. The genes are TRBV20-1 and TRBJ2-1; maybe TRBD2 (5 bases). Trimming left V 3 bases short and J 7 bases short, with 19 bases between. This CDR3 contains 15 residues. CDR1 and CDR2 (germline): DFQATT, SNEGSKA (reference sequence). Written as DNA, the CDR3 is TGCAGTGCTAGTGTTAGGAGGCCGTGGTGGAATGAGCAGTTCTTC. It is translated as CSASVRRPWWNEQFF.

This clonotype appeared a few times. The J gene is TRBJ2-5, the V gene TRBV18; no reliable D call. CDR1 is KGHSH, CDR2 LQKENI, per germline. This CDR3 region has 14 residues. The V end was cut by 3 bases, the J end by 4 bases, with 12 bases between. This chain's CDR3 is CASSPVAWGETQYF. The DNA for the CDR3 is TGTGCCAGCTCACCGGTAGCTTGGGGAGAGACCCAGTACTTC. Full variable domain (missing parts from reference TRBV18 and TRBJ2-5): NAGVMQNPRHLVRRRGQEARLRCSPMKGHSHVYWYRQLPEEGLKFMVYLQKENIIDESGMPKERFSAEFPKEGPSILRIQQVVRGDSAAYFCASSPVAWGETQYFGPGTRLLVL.

The J gene is TRBJ1-2, the V gene TRBV28; D gene ambiguous. V was pared by 5 bases and J by 5 bases, with 12 bases between. The germline V gene encodes CDR1 MDHEN and CDR2 SYDVKM. This CDR3 comprises 13 residues. CDR3 residues: CASSPPAEYGYTF. For the CDR3, the DNA is TGTGCCAGCAGTCCCCCAGCGGAGTATGGCTACACCTTC.

This clonotype was counted only a few times. This sequence joins TRBV19 and TRBJ2-2; D gene uncertain. The germline gives CDR1 LNHDA, CDR2 SQIVND (reference sequence). This CDR3 is built from 14 residues. The V and J ends lost 7 bases and 0 bases respectively, with 9 bases between them. The CDR3 bases are TGTGCCAGTACTCTAATGACGAACACCGGGGAGCTGTTTTTT. Translated: CASTLMTNTGELFF.

As for this clonotype: Given the absence of the conserved phenylalanine or tryptophan at the CDR3 end, a read error is likely. The chain uses TRBV28 and TRBJ2-5, with a possible D match to TRBD2 (6 bases). CDR1 is MDHEN and CDR2 is SYDVKM in the germline V gene. Trimming took 2 bases from V and 2 from J, leaving 9 bases between them. CDR3 length equals 14 residues. The CDR3 here is CASSLVGGQETQYY. In nucleotides, the CDR3 is TGTGCCAGCAGTTTAGTCGGGGGTCAAGAGACCCAGTACTAC.

This clonotype has at least ten counts. The CDR3 reads CSVYDLALSYNEQFF. The CDR3 DNA sequence: TGCAGCGTTTATGACCTCGCCCTCTCCTACAATGAGCAGTTCTTC. This sequence joins TRBV29-1 and TRBJ2-1; no firm D call. The germline V and J ends were trimmed by 5 bases and 0 bases, with 14 bases remaining between them. In germline, CDR1 is SQVTM, CDR2 ANQGSEA. The CDR3 is 15 residues long.

This clonotype was recorded a few times. The CDR3 sequence is CASSLGPRTSGVEQYF. The CDR3, as DNA: TGTGCCAGCAGCTTAGGCCCGCGCACCTCAGGGGTCGAGCAGTACTTC. The chain has TRBV7-2 and TRBJ2-7; tentatively, D is TRBD1 (6 bases). Germline V gene lookup returns CDR1 SGHTA and CDR2 FQGNSA. The CDR3 has 16 residues. V lost 1 base, J lost 6 bases, and 19 bases lay in between. The full variable domain, completed using reference TRBV7-2 and TRBJ2-7, is GAGVSQSPSNKVTEKGKDVELRCDPISGHTALYWYRQSLGQGLEFLIYFQGNSAPDKSGLPSDRFSAERTGGSVSTLTIQRTQQEDSAVYLCASSLGPRTSGVEQYFGPGTRLTVT.

In its sample, this clonotype was seen many times. This chain connects TRBV28 to TRBJ2-4, with D possibly TRBD1 on 5 matching bases. CDR1 and CDR2 (germline): MDHEN, SYDVKM. Trimming took 6 bases from V and 0 from J, leaving 15 bases between them. This CDR3 is 16 amino acids long. The CDR3 protein is CASSPLGPIAKNIQYF. The CDR3, as DNA: TGTGCCAGCAGCCCCTTGGGGCCGATAGCCAAAAACATTCAGTACTTC.

This clonotype was observed a few times. This sequence joins TRBV6-1 and TRBJ1-5, with D unclear. The CDR3 has 14 amino acids. Per germline, CDR1 MNHNS and CDR2 SASEGT. V was trimmed by 6 bases and J by 13 bases, leaving 22 bases between them. CDR3 residues: CASSPAATLPPQHF. In nucleotides, the CDR3 is TGTGCCAGCAGCCCCGCGGCGACACTTCCCCCTCAGCATTTT.

The V gene is TRBV6-2 or TRBV6-3, the J gene TRBJ1-2; no reliable D call. Trimming shortened V by 6 bases and J by 7 bases, and 18 bases separated the two germline ends. This CDR3 comprises 14 residues. Germline lookup yields CDR1 MNHEY and CDR2 SVGEGT. CDR3 sequence: CASRPVGQAFGYTF. The CDR3 DNA reads as TGTGCCAGCAGACCCGTAGGCCAGGCATTTGGCTACACCTTC.

This clonotype was seen repeatedly, ten times or more. The chain combines TRBV20-1 with TRBJ1-1; D not resolved. Trimming took 4 bases from V and 7 from J, leaving 10 bases between them. CDR3 length: 11 amino acids. Germline V CDR1 and CDR2: DFQATT, SNEGSKA (reference sequence). CDR3 sequence reads: CSANPRLEAFF. CDR3 DNA: TGCAGTGCTAACCCGAGGCTTGAAGCTTTCTTT.

On this clonotype itself: This likely comes from a read error, as the CDR3 has no conserved phenylalanine or tryptophan at its end. The limits of the CDR3 on the DNA are not certain, so only TCRdb's listed CDR3 is given. The chain links TRBV18 to TRBJ1-1. Germline assignment: CDR1 KGHSH and CDR2 LQKENI. The CDR3 is 15 amino acids in total, end residues counted. CDR3 amino acids: CASSPRRGSPEGDLL.